Shown below are 14 T cell receptor beta chains from a single sample sequenced in a study of response to subunit inactivated influenza vaccine. TCRdb itself ran the RT-PCR reads through MiXCR, one entry per CDR3 protein. The sample gives over 800,000 distinct CDR3 sequences, 20% to 25% of which show up once; 10% to 13% is in the top ten. The specimen comprised PBMCs from blood, sampled 5 days after vaccination. The receptors stem from a man aged 45-65 years who received an inactivated influenza vaccine.

This clonotype was found a few times. V usage is TRBV7-2 and J usage is TRBJ2-5; D is unclear. Trimming cost V 1 base and J 1 base, with 10 bases left between them. This CDR3 has 15 residues. CDR1 and CDR2 (germline): SGHTA, FQGNSA. The CDR3 sequence is CASSLDVGPQETQYF. The CDR3 bases are TGTGCCAGCAGCTTAGATGTGGGCCCCCAAGAGACCCAGTACTTC.

The rearrangement joins TRBV6-1 to TRBJ1-2; D is unresolved. The CDR3 has 13 residues. Trimming stripped 6 bases from V and 0 bases from J, with 8 bases between. Germline assignment: CDR1 MNHNS and CDR2 SASEGT. The CDR3 is CASSVGTNYGYTF. Written as DNA, the CDR3 is TGTGCCAGCAGCGTAGGGACTAACTATGGCTACACCTTC.

This clonotype was detected many times. J is TRBJ2-2 and V is TRBV2, with D uncertain. Trimming removed 10 bases at V and 0 bases at J, with 3 bases between. The CDR3 covers 11 residues. The germline V gene encodes CDR1 SNHLY and CDR2 FYNNEI. In nucleotides, the CDR3 is TGTGCCACCGCGAACACCGGGGAGCTGTTTTTT. Protein: CATANTGELFF.

The chain uses TRBV5-1 and TRBJ1-1; D is unclear. Per the germline V gene, CDR1 is SGHRS and CDR2 is YFSETQ. V gave up 1 base and J gave up 1 base, with 14 bases separating them. The CDR3 consists of 16 residues. DNA of the CDR3: TGCGCCAGCAGCTTGTCCCCCACGATCTCGAACACTGAAGCTTTCTTT. Residues: CASSLSPTISNTEAFF.

This clonotype has only a few counts. The V and J genes are TRBV7-2 and TRBJ2-7; either TRBD1 or TRBD2 may fit D (5 bases each). V lost 4 bases, J lost 2 bases, and 12 bases lay in between. The CDR3 consists of 14 residues. Germline-derived CDR1 and CDR2 are SGHTA and FQGNSA. CDR3 amino acids: CASSSGPAPYEQYF. In DNA form, the CDR3 reads TGTGCCAGCAGCTCGGGACCAGCACCCTACGAGCAGTACTTC.

The genes are TRBV2 and TRBJ2-2; 7 bases map to TRBD1. CDR1 is SNHLY, CDR2 FYNNEI, per germline. The junction had 5 bases not matched to a gene; V was cut back by 6 bases and J by 1 base. This CDR3 is built from 15 residues. The CDR3 here is CASREDRMNTGELFF. DNA for the CDR3: TGTGCCAGCAGAGAGGACAGGATGAACACCGGGGAGCTGTTTTTT.

The sample holds a few counts of this clonotype. The gene calls are TRBV4-1 and TRBJ1-2; 7 nucleotides match TRBD1. V gave up 2 bases and J gave up 6 bases; unmatched junction bases: 6. The CDR3 is 14 residues long. CDR1 is MGHRA and CDR2 is YSYEKL in the germline V gene. The CDR3 loop is CASSQPGQKNGYTF. The CDR3 DNA reads as TGCGCCAGCAGCCAACCGGGACAGAAGAATGGCTACACCTTC.

The gene calls are TRBV3-1 and TRBJ2-5; TRBD1 is a possible D gene (5 bases). The CDR3 is 14 residues long. Germline CDR1 and CDR2: LGHDT and YNNKEL (reference sequence). V was clipped by 3 bases and J by 0 bases, with 8 bases between them. CDR3 sequence reads: CASSHRQNQETQYF. In DNA form, the CDR3 reads TGTGCCAGCAGCCACCGACAGAACCAAGAGACCCAGTACTTC.

This clonotype appeared a few times. V gene TRBV9 combines with J gene TRBJ2-1; TRBD2 matches at 9 bases. V shed 0 bases and J 7 bases; nucleotides not matched to a gene: 5. This CDR3 region has 15 residues. CDR1 and CDR2 from the germline V gene are SGDLS and YYNGEE. CDR3 residues: CASSVVSGGWNEQFF. The CDR3 DNA reads as TGTGCCAGCAGCGTAGTTAGCGGGGGTTGGAATGAGCAGTTCTTC.

This clonotype was seen a few times. The J gene is TRBJ2-5, the V gene TRBV7-2, with TRBD2 as a possible D gene (5 bases). The CDR3 runs 15 residues. The germline gives CDR1 SGHTA, CDR2 FQGNSA. Trimming cost V 4 bases and J 2 bases, with 14 bases left between them. CDR3 DNA sequence: TGTGCCAGCAGCTCAAAGGTTGCGGGTCAAGAGACCCAGTACTTC. Its translation is CASSSKVAGQETQYF.

This clonotype occurred a few times. The junction and the germline gene differ at one end; a read error may be behind it. The rearrangement links TRBV6-6 to TRBJ1-4, with D perhaps TRBD1 (5 bases). The V gene's germline CDR1 is MNHNY and CDR2 SVGAGI (reference sequence). This CDR3 region has 12 residues. The CDR3 protein is CASSYEGRALLF. The CDR3 DNA follows: TGTGCCAGCAGTTACGAGGGGAGGGCATTACTTTTT.

The chain carries TRBV9 and TRBJ2-7; D might be TRBD1 (7 bases). In germline, CDR1 is SGDLS, CDR2 YYNGEE. The V and J ends lost 0 bases and 5 bases respectively, with 15 bases between them. The CDR3 runs 15 residues. The CDR3 reads CASSVAGGTANEQYF. As DNA, the CDR3 is TGTGCCAGCAGCGTAGCTGGGGGGACAGCGAACGAGCAGTACTTC.

This clonotype was recorded a few times. This chain links TRBV4-1 with TRBJ2-2, with D uncertain. CDR3 size: 14 residues. Germline values: CDR1 MGHRA, CDR2 YSYEKL. V shed 0 bases and J shed 8 bases, with 10 bases lying between them. This CDR3 is CASSQDPGVGELFF. The CDR3 coding sequence is TGCGCCAGCAGCCAAGATCCAGGCGTGGGGGAGCTGTTTTTT.

The chain has TRBV6-5 and TRBJ2-7; D is perhaps TRBD2 (6 bases). CDR1 and CDR2 (germline): MNHEY, SVGAGI. The CDR3 runs to 11 residues. CDR3 region: CDPREAYEQYF. CDR3 coding DNA: TGTGACCCGAGGGAGGCCTACGAGCAGTACTTC.